This T cell receptor beta chain derives from a study of vaccination and CD4 T cells after COVID-19. For the study at large: Ranging from 14 to 241, the interval between dose two and post-vaccine sampling had a median of 72 days.

Treatment described: approximately 9-day PBMC culture with coronavirus spike peptide pools or control peptides (ViraFEST assay). The unexposed donor gave CD4+ T cells before the COVID-19 pandemic (2011-2018). If enough cells were available, CD4+ T cells from unexposed donors were probed with SARS-CoV-2 S/N and four cold-coronavirus spikes. CDR3 length: 15 amino acids. With 2 bases removed from V and 6 bases from J, the gap between germline ends came to 16 bases. Germline V CDR1 and CDR2: MNHNS, SASEGT. Cultured CD4+ T cell DNA underwent sequencing with the Oncomine TCR Beta short-read assay. Cultured CD4+ T cells yielded the extracted genomic DNA. MiXCR, applied by TCRdb to the PCR reads, yields one record per CDR3 protein. This sample has some 7,000 distinct CDR3 sequences, with about 29% found just once. In its sample, this clonotype was seen a few times. What it binds is unknown.

The V call is TRBV6-1, the J call TRBJ1-2; D perhaps matches TRBD1 (6 bases). The clonotype originates from a human donor in good health. The sequenced sample consisted of CD4+ T cells from blood, cultured in vitro. CDR3 loop: CASSEQSAGVDGYTF. CDR3 bases: TGTGCCAGCAGTGAACAGTCGGCAGGGGTGGATGGCTACACCTTC.